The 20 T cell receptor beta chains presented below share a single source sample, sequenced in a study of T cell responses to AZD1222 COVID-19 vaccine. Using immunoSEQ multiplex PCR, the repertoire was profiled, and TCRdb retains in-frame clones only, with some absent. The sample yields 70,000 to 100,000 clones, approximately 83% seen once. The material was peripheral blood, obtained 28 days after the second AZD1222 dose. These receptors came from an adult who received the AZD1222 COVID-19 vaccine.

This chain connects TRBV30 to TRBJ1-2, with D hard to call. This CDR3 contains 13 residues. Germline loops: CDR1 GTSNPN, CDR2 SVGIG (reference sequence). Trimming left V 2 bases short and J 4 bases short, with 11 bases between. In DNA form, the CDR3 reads TGTGCCTGGAGTCCCGGGCGCGGCTATGGCTACACCTTC. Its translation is CAWSPGRGYGYTF. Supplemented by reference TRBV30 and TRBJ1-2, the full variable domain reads SQTIHQWPATLVQPVGSPLSLECTVEGTSNPNLYWYRQAAGRGLQLLFYSVGIGQISSEVPQNLSASRPQDRQFILSSKKLLLSDSGFYLCAWSPGRGYGYTFGSGTRLTVV.

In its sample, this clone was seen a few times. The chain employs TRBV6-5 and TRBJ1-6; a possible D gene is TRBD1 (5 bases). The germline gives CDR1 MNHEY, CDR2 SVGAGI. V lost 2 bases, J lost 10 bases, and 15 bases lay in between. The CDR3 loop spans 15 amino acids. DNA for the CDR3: TGTGCCAGCAGTTACGGACTAGGGACGGGATCACCCCTCCACTTT. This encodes CASSYGLGTGSPLHF.

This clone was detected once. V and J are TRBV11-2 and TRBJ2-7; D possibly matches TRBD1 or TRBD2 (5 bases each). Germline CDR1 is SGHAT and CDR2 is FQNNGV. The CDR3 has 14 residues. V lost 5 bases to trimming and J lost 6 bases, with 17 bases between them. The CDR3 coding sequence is TGTGCCAGCAGCCAGACGGTTCGGGACCGCGAGCAGTACTTC. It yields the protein CASSQTVRDREQYF.

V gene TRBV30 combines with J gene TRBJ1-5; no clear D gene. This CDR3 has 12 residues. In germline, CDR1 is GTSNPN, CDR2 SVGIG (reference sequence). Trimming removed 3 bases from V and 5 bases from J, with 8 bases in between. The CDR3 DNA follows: TGTGCCTGGAGCTCGCAACATCAGCCCCAGCATTTT. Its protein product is CAWSSQHQPQHF.

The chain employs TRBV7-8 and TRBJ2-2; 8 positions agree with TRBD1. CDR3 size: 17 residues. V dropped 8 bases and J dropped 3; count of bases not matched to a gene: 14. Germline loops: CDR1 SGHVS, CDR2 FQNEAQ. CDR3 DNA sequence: TGTGCCAGCTGTTCCCTCCCCAGGGGGCTGGACACCGGGGAGCTGTTTTTT. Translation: CASCSLPRGLDTGELFF.

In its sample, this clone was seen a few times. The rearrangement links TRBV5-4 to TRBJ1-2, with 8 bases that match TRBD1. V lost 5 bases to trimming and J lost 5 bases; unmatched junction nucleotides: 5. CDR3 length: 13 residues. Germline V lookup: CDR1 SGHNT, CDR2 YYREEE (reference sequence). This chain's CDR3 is CASSSGQGYGYTF. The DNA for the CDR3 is TGTGCCAGCAGTTCAGGACAGGGATATGGCTACACCTTC.

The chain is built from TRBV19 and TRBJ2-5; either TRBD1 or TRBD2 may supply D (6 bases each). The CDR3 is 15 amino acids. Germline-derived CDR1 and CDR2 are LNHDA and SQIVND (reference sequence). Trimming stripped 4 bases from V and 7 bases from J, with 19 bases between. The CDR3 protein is CASSTAVWGAVTQYF. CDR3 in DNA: TGTGCCAGTAGTACAGCCGTTTGGGGGGCTGTGACCCAGTACTTC.

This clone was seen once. CDR3 in amino acids: CASSLGSGKVETQYF. CDR3 DNA sequence: TGTGCCAGCAGTTTAGGTAGCGGGAAGGTTGAGACCCAGTACTTC. V gene TRBV27 combines with J gene TRBJ2-5, with TRBD2 identical over 8 bases. The CDR3 runs to 15 residues. CDR1 MNHEY and CDR2 SMNVEV come from the germline V gene (reference sequence). The V gene end was trimmed by 2 bases and the J gene end by 5 bases; junction bases not matched to a gene: 7.

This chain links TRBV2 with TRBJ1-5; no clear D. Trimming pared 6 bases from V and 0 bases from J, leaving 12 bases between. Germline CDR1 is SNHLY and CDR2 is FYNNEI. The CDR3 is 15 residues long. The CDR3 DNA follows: TGTGCCAGCAGCATGACTAGCAATAGCAATCAGCCCCAGCATTTT. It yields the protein CASSMTSNSNQPQHF.

CDR3 in amino acids: CASSTAGRYGYTF. CDR3 bases: TGTGCCAGCAGTACCGCAGGACGCTATGGCTACACCTTC. V is TRBV28 and J is TRBJ1-2; D unresolved. CDR1 MDHEN and CDR2 SYDVKM come from the germline V gene. V lost 5 bases to trimming and J lost 4 bases, with 11 bases between them. CDR3 length equals 13 residues.

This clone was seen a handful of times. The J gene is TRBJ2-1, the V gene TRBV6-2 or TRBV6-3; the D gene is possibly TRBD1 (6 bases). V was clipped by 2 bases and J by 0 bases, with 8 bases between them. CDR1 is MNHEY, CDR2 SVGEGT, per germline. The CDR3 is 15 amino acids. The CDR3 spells CASSYTGSSYNEQFF. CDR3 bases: TGTGCCAGCAGTTACACAGGGAGCTCCTACAATGAGCAGTTCTTC.

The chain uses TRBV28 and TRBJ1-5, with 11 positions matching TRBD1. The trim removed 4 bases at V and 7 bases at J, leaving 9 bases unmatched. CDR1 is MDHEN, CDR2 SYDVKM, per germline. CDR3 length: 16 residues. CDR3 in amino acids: CASSSRTGGYRQPQHF. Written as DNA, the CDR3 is TGTGCCAGCAGTTCCCGGACAGGGGGCTATCGGCAGCCCCAGCATTTT.

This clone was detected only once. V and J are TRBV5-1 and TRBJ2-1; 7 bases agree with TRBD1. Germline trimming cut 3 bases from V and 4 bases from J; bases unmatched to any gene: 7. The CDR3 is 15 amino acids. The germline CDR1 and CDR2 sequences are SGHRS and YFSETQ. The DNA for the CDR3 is TGCGCCAGCAGCTCCACCGGGACAGCTTACAATGAGCAGTTCTTC. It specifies CASSSTGTAYNEQFF.

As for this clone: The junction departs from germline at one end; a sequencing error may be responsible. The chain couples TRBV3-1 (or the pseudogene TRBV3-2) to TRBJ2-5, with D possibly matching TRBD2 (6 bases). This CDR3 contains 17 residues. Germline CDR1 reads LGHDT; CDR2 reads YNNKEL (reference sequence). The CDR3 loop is CASSQDPGGDLQEPQYF. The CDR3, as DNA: TGTGCCAGCAGCCAAGATCCCGGAGGGGATTTACAAGAGCCCCAGTACTTC.

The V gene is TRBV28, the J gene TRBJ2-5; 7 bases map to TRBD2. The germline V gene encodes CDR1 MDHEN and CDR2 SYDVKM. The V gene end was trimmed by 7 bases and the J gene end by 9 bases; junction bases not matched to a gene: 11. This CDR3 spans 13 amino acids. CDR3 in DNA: TGTGCCAGCACCCTGGGAGGGGTAGGGGCCCAGTACTTC. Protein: CASTLGGVGAQYF.

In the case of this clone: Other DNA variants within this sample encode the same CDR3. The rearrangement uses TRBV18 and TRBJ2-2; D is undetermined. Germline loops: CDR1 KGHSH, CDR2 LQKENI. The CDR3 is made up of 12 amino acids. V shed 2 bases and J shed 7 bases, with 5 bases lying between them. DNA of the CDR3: TGTGCCAGCTCACCAGGGATCGGGGAGCTGTTTTTT. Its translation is CASSPGIGELFF.

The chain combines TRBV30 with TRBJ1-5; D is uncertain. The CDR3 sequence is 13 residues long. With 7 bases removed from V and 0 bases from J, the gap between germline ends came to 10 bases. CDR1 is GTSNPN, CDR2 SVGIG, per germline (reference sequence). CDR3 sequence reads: CASRGGSNQPQHF. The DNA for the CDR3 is TGTGCCTCCCGCGGCGGTAGCAATCAGCCCCAGCATTTT.

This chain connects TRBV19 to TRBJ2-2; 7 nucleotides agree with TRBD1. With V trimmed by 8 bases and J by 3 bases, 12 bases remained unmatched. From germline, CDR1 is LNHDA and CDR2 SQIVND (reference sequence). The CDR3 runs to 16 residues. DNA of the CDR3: TGTGCCAGTCACCAAAGACAGGGTGGCGACACCGGGGAGCTGTTTTTT. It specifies CASHQRQGGDTGELFF. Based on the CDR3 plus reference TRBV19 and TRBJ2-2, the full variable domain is DGGITQSPKYLFRKEGQNVTLSCEQNLNHDAMYWYRQDPGQGLRLIYYSQIVNDFQKGDIAEGYSVSREKKESFPLTVTSAQKNPTAFYLCASHQRQGGDTGELFFGEGSRLTVL.

The DNA of the CDR3 is TGTGCCATCAGTGAGCAGGGACCCTCTGGAAACACCATATATTTT. It translates to CAISEQGPSGNTIYF. The V call is TRBV10-3, the J call TRBJ1-3; D is perhaps TRBD1 (5 bases). The germline V gene encodes CDR1 ENHRY and CDR2 SYGVKD. V was cut by 2 bases and J by 0 bases, with 8 bases left in between. This CDR3 comprises 15 residues.

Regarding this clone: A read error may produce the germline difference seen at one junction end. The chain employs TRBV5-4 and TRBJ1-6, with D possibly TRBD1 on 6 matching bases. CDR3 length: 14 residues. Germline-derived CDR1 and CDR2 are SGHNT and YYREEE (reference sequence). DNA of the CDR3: TGTGCCACCAGCCCCGGACAGCTAAACTCACCCCTCCACTTT. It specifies CATSPGQLNSPLHF.